Ten or more counts support the clone carrying this TCR beta chain. The antigen remains undetermined. CDR1 is ENHRY, CDR2 SYGVKD, per germline. Trimming shortened V by 4 bases and J by 3 bases, and 12 bases separated the two germline ends. This CDR3 contains 14 residues. These data come from a study of early T cells in non-severe SARS-CoV-2 infection. Study in general: Sequencing used unsorted whole-blood bulk RNA, so chains lack pairing.

Attached unique molecular identifiers marked individual cDNA molecules. TCRdb reprocessed the 5' RACE reads with MiXCR, giving one entry per CDR3 protein. This repertoire shows 76,000 or so distinct CDR3 sequences, roughly 12% found once; its top ten account for around 4.7%. General study results and limits: VDJdb-based matching was biased toward anti-spike CD8 responses and missed private and CD4 specificities.

The receptor was derived from an adult who was a healthcare worker with PCR-confirmed SARS-CoV-2 infection or an uninfected control (not recorded which). The chain recombines TRBV10-3 with TRBJ1-2; D is ambiguous. Sequencing was performed on whole blood. CDR3 sequence (DNA): TGTGCCATCAGTGCAGAGGTGGGTTACTATGGCTACACCTTC. Translated: CAISAEVGYYGYTF.